This passage covers 26 T cell receptor beta chains from one sample sequenced in a study of blood T cell repertoires in COVID-19. Method: immunoSEQ multiplex PCR; TCRdb's copy keeps in-frame clones and lacks some. The table has over 350,000 clones, more than 75% seen once. Sequencing was carried out using PBMCs or T cells enriched from blood (not recorded which). The source is a woman younger than 35 who had recovered from COVID-19.

This chain's CDR3 is CASTHSRGYGYTF. CDR3 coding DNA: TGTGCCAGCACCCATAGCAGGGGTTATGGCTACACCTTC. This chain links TRBV11-2 with TRBJ1-2, with D perhaps TRBD1 (6 bases). The CDR3 sequence is 13 residues long. Germline loops: CDR1 SGHAT, CDR2 FQNNGV. The germline V and J ends were trimmed by 7 bases and 5 bases, with 14 bases remaining between them.

The chain carries TRBV2 and TRBJ2-1; maybe TRBD2 (7 bases). There are 16 residues in the CDR3. V was pared by 3 bases and J by 8 bases, with 20 bases between. Germline V lookup: CDR1 SNHLY, CDR2 FYNNEI. CDR3 bases: TGTGCCAGCAGTGACCCTAGGGGGGGCGTTGGACATGAGCAGTTCTTC. It yields the protein CASSDPRGGVGHEQFF.

A remark on this clone: This sample also contains other DNA sequences that code for the same CDR3. The chain is built from TRBV10-3 and TRBJ1-1, with TRBD1 identical over 7 bases. The trim removed 7 bases at V and 2 bases at J, leaving 4 bases unmatched. CDR1 ENHRY and CDR2 SYGVKD come from the germline V gene. The CDR3 loop spans 13 amino acids. The CDR3 spells CAIKTGENTEAFF. CDR3 in DNA: TGTGCCATCAAAACAGGGGAAAACACTGAAGCTTTCTTT.

The V gene is TRBV28, the J gene TRBJ2-1; 10 bases are a match to TRBD2. The CDR3 length is 15 residues. V was pared by 5 bases and J by 3 bases, with 4 bases of the junction left unmatched. Germline CDR1 reads MDHEN; CDR2 reads SYDVKM. CDR3 residues: CASSASGGVYNEQFF. The CDR3 region has the DNA TGTGCCAGCAGTGCTAGCGGGGGAGTCTACAATGAGCAGTTCTTC.

This rearrangement joins TRBV3-1 (or the pseudogene TRBV3-2) to TRBJ1-2, with 9 bases fitting TRBD1. V lost 0 bases and J lost 7; bases outside the gene matches: 6. The germline CDR1 and CDR2 sequences are LGHDT and YNNKEL (reference sequence). The CDR3 totals 15 residues. CDR3 coding DNA: TGTGCCAGCAGCCAAGATCCGGAGACAGGGGGTGGCTACACCTTC. It encodes CASSQDPETGGGYTF.

The chain has TRBV11-2 and TRBJ1-5; TRBD1 is a possible D gene (6 bases). V was trimmed by 5 bases and J by 0 bases, leaving 8 bases between them. This CDR3 has 14 residues. Germline V gene lookup returns CDR1 SGHAT and CDR2 FQNNGV. Here the CDR3 reads CASSTTGSNQPQHF. The DNA of the CDR3 is TGTGCCAGCAGCACGACAGGTAGCAATCAGCCCCAGCATTTT.

The V and J genes are TRBV2 and TRBJ1-5; a possible D gene is TRBD1 (6 bases). The V gene's germline CDR1 is SNHLY and CDR2 FYNNEI. The V end was cut by 6 bases, the J end by 3 bases, with 9 bases between. The CDR3 has 13 residues. The DNA of the CDR3 is TGTGCCAGCAGCCGGGACACCAATCAGCCCCAGCATTTT. It yields the protein CASSRDTNQPQHF.

The gene calls are TRBV19 and TRBJ1-5, with 10 bases that match TRBD1. The CDR3 runs 14 residues. The V and J ends lost 8 bases and 6 bases, in that order; junction bases with no gene match: 7. Per the germline V gene, CDR1 is LNHDA and CDR2 is SQIVND (reference sequence). CDR3: CASRWGTGVQPQHF. In DNA form, the CDR3 reads TGTGCCAGTCGTTGGGGGACAGGGGTTCAGCCCCAGCATTTT. Using reference TRBV19 and TRBJ1-5 for the parts outside the CDR3, the full variable domain is DGGITQSPKYLFRKEGQNVTLSCEQNLNHDAMYWYRQDPGQGLRLIYYSQIVNDFQKGDIAEGYSVSREKKESFPLTVTSAQKNPTAFYLCASRWGTGVQPQHFGDGTRLSIL.

This chain joins TRBV6-5 and TRBJ2-4; TRBD1 agrees at 8 bases. V dropped 0 bases and J dropped 8; count of bases not matched to a gene: 3. The germline gives CDR1 MNHEY, CDR2 SVGAGI. CDR3 length: 14 amino acids. The CDR3 bases are TGTGCCAGCAGTTACTCCGGACAGGGTGACATTCAGTACTTC. It encodes CASSYSGQGDIQYF.

The table lists this clone with a count of one. The J gene is TRBJ2-3, the V gene TRBV7-2; 8 bases align to TRBD1. Germline CDR1 SGHTA, CDR2 FQGNSA. The length of the CDR3 is 16 residues. V lost 1 base and J lost 1; bases outside the gene matches: 4. CDR3 loop: CASSLGQGAGTDTQYF. The DNA for the CDR3 is TGTGCCAGCAGCTTAGGTCAGGGGGCAGGCACAGATACGCAGTATTTT.

The chain carries TRBV5-6 and TRBJ2-7, with a possible D match to TRBD2 (5 bases). Deletions cut 4 bases from V and 0 bases from J, with 11 bases between. The CDR3 is 14 residues long. Looked up from germline, CDR1 is SGHDT and CDR2 is YYEEEE. CDR3 nucleotides: TGTGCCAGCAGCCGGGGATACCACTCCTACGAGCAGTACTTC. Protein product: CASSRGYHSYEQYF.

The chain recombines TRBV4-1 with TRBJ2-3; TRBD1 matches 10 bases. This CDR3 region has 22 residues. Germline assignment: CDR1 MGHRA and CDR2 YSYEKL. V lost 1 base, J lost 0 bases, and 19 bases stayed unmatched. Here the CDR3 DNA reads TGCGCCAGCAGCCAAGGGATTTTCTTCGTCAAGGGACAGGGGATGAGCACAGATACGCAGTATTTT. As protein: CASSQGIFFVKGQGMSTDTQYF.

V is TRBV19 and J is TRBJ2-5; 7 bases are shared with TRBD1. The CDR3 length is 13 residues. The junction had 3 bases not matched to a gene; V was cut back by 3 bases and J by 5 bases. Germline CDR1 reads LNHDA; CDR2 reads SQIVND (reference sequence). Here the CDR3 reads CASSIDRDETQYF. DNA for the CDR3: TGTGCCAGTAGTATCGACAGGGATGAGACCCAGTACTTC.

A word on this clone: At one end the junction does not follow the germline gene, possibly because of a read error. This sequence joins TRBV7-7 and TRBJ1-4; 10 bases are shared with TRBD1. CDR1 and CDR2 from the germline V gene are SSHAT and FNYEAQ (reference sequence). The CDR3 loop spans 15 amino acids. CDR3 DNA: TGTGCTAGCAGCGCTGGGACAGGGGTTAATGAAAAACTGTTTTTT. Translation: CASSAGTGVNEKLFF.

The rearrangement joins TRBV4-1 to TRBJ1-2; weak D call: TRBD1 (5 bases). Germline V lookup: CDR1 MGHRA, CDR2 YSYEKL. The CDR3 has 15 residues. The ends were cut back, 1 base at V and 4 bases at J, with 13 bases in the middle. The CDR3 DNA follows: TGCGCCAGCAGCCAAGTACGGGGGGGGTTCTATGGCTACACCTTC. This codes for CASSQVRGGFYGYTF.

The V call is TRBV19, the J call TRBJ2-7; tentative D call: TRBD2 (6 bases). Looked up from germline, CDR1 is LNHDA and CDR2 is SQIVND (reference sequence). CDR3 size: 14 residues. Trimming pared 5 bases from V and 0 bases from J, leaving 11 bases between. CDR3 amino acids: CASSPVGSSYEQYF. The CDR3 DNA follows: TGTGCCAGTAGTCCAGTCGGGAGCTCCTACGAGCAGTACTTC.

V gene TRBV4-1 combines with J gene TRBJ1-5, with TRBD1 matching over 9 bases. This CDR3 comprises 16 residues. V was clipped by 1 base and J by 11 bases; unmatched bases: 12. Germline assignment: CDR1 MGHRA and CDR2 YSYEKL. CDR3 in amino acids: CASSQVAGTGWYAQHF. In DNA, the CDR3 is TGCGCCAGCAGCCAAGTAGCTGGGACAGGGTGGTACGCCCAGCATTTT.

This clone was counted many times. This rearrangement joins TRBV6-5 to TRBJ2-5, with D possibly matching TRBD1 (6 bases). CDR3 length: 14 residues. From germline, CDR1 is MNHEY and CDR2 SVGAGI. V shed 6 bases and J shed 10 bases, with 21 bases lying between them. The CDR3 here is CASRDDTGTRGQYF. CDR3 nucleotide sequence: TGTGCCAGCAGGGATGATACAGGGACCCGAGGCCAGTACTTC.

This clone is a singleton in its sample. The CDR3, as DNA: TGTGCCTGGAGATTGACAGGGACTGGGGCCAACGTCCTGACTTTC. Translation gives CAWRLTGTGANVLTF. The chain is built from TRBV30 and TRBJ2-6; 7 bases line up with TRBD1. V shed 3 bases and J 2 bases; nucleotides not matched to a gene: 4. The CDR3 runs 15 residues. Per the germline V gene, CDR1 is GTSNPN and CDR2 is SVGIG (reference sequence).

The chain is built from TRBV5-1 and TRBJ2-1; 12 bases are a match to TRBD2. J gave up 0 bases and V 4 bases, and 5 bases lay outside the gene matches. This CDR3 is 17 amino acids long. Germline lookup yields CDR1 SGHRS and CDR2 YFSETQ. In DNA, the CDR3 is TGCGCCAGCAGCGGTGGACTAGCGGGGAGCTCCTACAATGAGCAGTTCTTC. Amino acid sequence: CASSGGLAGSSYNEQFF.

This clone was counted a few times. CDR3 nucleotides: TGTGCCAGTAGTACCAGATCGAGGAGCTCCTACAATGAGCAGTTCTTC. Protein: CASSTRSRSSYNEQFF. This sequence joins TRBV19 and TRBJ2-1; no clear D gene. The CDR3 has 16 residues. Per germline, CDR1 LNHDA and CDR2 SQIVND (reference sequence). The ends were cut back, 4 bases at V and 0 bases at J, with 13 bases in the middle.

The chain employs TRBV18 and TRBJ1-5; D is undetermined. The CDR3 loop spans 14 amino acids. V lost 2 bases and J 5 bases, leaving 10 bases between the germline ends. Germline values: CDR1 KGHSH, CDR2 LQKENI. The CDR3 DNA is TGTGCCAGCTCACCAGGGAGGGTAGATCAGCCCCAGCATTTT. Translated: CASSPGRVDQPQHF.

The chain has TRBV9 and TRBJ2-1; D is unresolved. This CDR3 comprises 13 residues. Germline values: CDR1 SGDLS, CDR2 YYNGEE. Trimming removed 0 bases at V and 6 bases at J, with 7 bases between. CDR3 loop: CASSVAPRNEQFF. The DNA of the CDR3 is TGTGCCAGCAGCGTAGCTCCCCGCAATGAGCAGTTCTTC.

This chain joins TRBV10-1 and TRBJ2-1, with 12 nucleotides matching TRBD2. The germline gives CDR1 WNHNN, CDR2 SYGVQD (reference sequence). This CDR3 region has 19 residues. Losses at the gene ends were 5 bases for V and 0 bases for J; bases not matched to a gene: 11. CDR3 region: CASSSLAGGPKSSYNEQFF. CDR3 nucleotide sequence: TGCGCCAGCAGTAGCCTAGCGGGGGGGCCTAAGAGCTCCTACAATGAGCAGTTCTTC.

The rearrangement joins TRBV25-1 to TRBJ1-1; D is ambiguous. Trimming removed 4 bases from V and 0 bases from J, with 9 bases in between. CDR1 is MGHDK, CDR2 SYGVNS, per germline. CDR3 size: 14 residues. For the CDR3, the DNA is TGTGCCAGCAGTGTATCCGGGGTGAACACTGAAGCTTTCTTT. This codes for CASSVSGVNTEAFF.

This clone was observed once. The chain joins TRBV11-2 to TRBJ2-1; TRBD2 aligns across 8 bases. The CDR3 loop spans 16 amino acids. Trimming cost V 1 base and J 3 bases; bases outside gene matches: 5. Germline assignment: CDR1 SGHAT and CDR2 FQNNGV. CDR3 protein: CASSLAAGAFYNEQFF. DNA for the CDR3: TGTGCCAGCAGCTTAGCAGCGGGGGCATTCTACAATGAGCAGTTCTTC.